This T cell receptor (beta chain) was sequenced for a study of breast tumors, draining lymph nodes, adjacent tissues. Study conclusions and caveats: Tumors had less TCR diversity than lymph nodes, more than nontumor tissue.

This CDR3 region has 14 residues. The germline gives CDR1 MNHEY, CDR2 SMNVEV (reference sequence). Between the trimmed V and J ends, which lost 4 bases and 6 bases, there was a span of 16 bases. This clonotype was seen many times. No antigen is known for it. The lymph nodes were axillary draining lymph nodes from breast cancer patients. TCRdb itself ran the multiplex PCR reads through MiXCR, one entry per CDR3 protein. Of fewer than 90,000 distinct CDR3 sequences listed, approximately 30% are singletons. Sequenced input: axillary lymph node tissue. The chain links TRBV27 to TRBJ2-7, with D tentatively TRBD1 (6 bases). This clonotype originated in a female donor with breast cancer. Some clones in this sample may be carry-over from other donors' samples. The CDR3 region has the DNA TGTGCCAGCAGTTCTGACGTAACAGGGTTCGAGCAGTACTTC. Its protein is CASSSDVTGFEQYF.